One and the same sample provided the 15 T cell receptor beta chains below, sequenced in a study of T cell repertoires in cytomegalovirus infection. TCRdb independently ran MiXCR on the reads; one entry per CDR3 protein. The data show about 270,000 distinct CDR3 sequences, 20% to 25% seen once. Antigens for these TCRs are unknown. The sample here was cultured PBMCs, taken from culture after CMV antigen stimulation. Source of these receptors: a human donor in good health (CMV status not recorded). Some clones in this sample may be carry-over from other donors' samples.

J is TRBJ1-1 and V is TRBV2; unclear D gene. The CDR3 totals 13 residues. CDR1 is SNHLY and CDR2 is FYNNEI in the germline V gene. V was clipped by 4 bases and J by 10 bases, with 16 bases between them. Here the CDR3 DNA reads TGTGCCAGCAGTGCCCTGGCAGACCATGGAGCTTTCTTT. Amino acids: CASSALADHGAFF.

This clonotype was counted between two and nine times. The V call is TRBV7-9, the J call TRBJ2-5; D is undetermined. The CDR3 sequence is 16 residues long. Trimming left V 4 bases short and J 0 bases short, with 15 bases between. Germline CDR1 is SEHNR and CDR2 is FQNEAQ (reference sequence). CDR3 sequence: CASSSTRRLYQETQYF. As DNA, the CDR3 is TGTGCCAGCAGCTCAACGCGGCGGCTGTACCAAGAGACCCAGTACTTC.

The chain is built from TRBV11-2 and TRBJ2-1, with 7 bases lining up with TRBD1. Germline lookup yields CDR1 SGHAT and CDR2 FQNNGV. Germline trimming cut 0 bases from V and 0 bases from J; bases unmatched to any gene: 5. The CDR3 is 17 residues long. CDR3 DNA sequence: TGTGCCAGCAGCTTAGATCACCGGGACAGCTCCTACAATGAGCAGTTCTTC. Residues: CASSLDHRDSSYNEQFF.

J is TRBJ2-3 and V is TRBV7-2; D might be TRBD2 (6 bases). CDR1 and CDR2 (germline): SGHTA, FQGNSA. This CDR3 contains 17 residues. Trimming took off 2 bases at V and 0 bases at J, with 15 bases between the two ends. CDR3 amino acids: CASSLYDGGTSTDTQYF. For the CDR3, the DNA is TGTGCCAGCAGCTTATATGACGGCGGGACCAGCACAGATACGCAGTATTTT.

The chain carries TRBV4-1 and TRBJ2-7; D call uncertain. The CDR3 runs to 14 residues. Per the germline V gene, CDR1 is MGHRA and CDR2 is YSYEKL. V lost 0 bases and J 0 bases, leaving 6 bases between the germline ends. The DNA for the CDR3 is TGCGCCAGCAGCCAAGAGCTGGGCTCCTACGAGCAGTACTTC. Translating gives CASSQELGSYEQYF.

This clonotype was observed at least ten times. The gene calls are TRBV7-2 and TRBJ2-5; D is unresolved. V was clipped by 1 base and J by 1 base, with 7 bases between them. This CDR3 has 14 amino acids. CDR1 and CDR2 (germline): SGHTA, FQGNSA. The CDR3 sequence is CASSLGVAQETQYF. The DNA for the CDR3 is TGTGCCAGCAGCTTAGGTGTCGCCCAAGAGACCCAGTACTTC.

The chain links TRBV7-9 to TRBJ1-1; TRBD1 agrees at 7 bases. Trimming took 1 base from V and 0 from J; bases not matched to a gene: 11. CDR3 size: 18 residues. CDR1 SEHNR and CDR2 FQNEAQ come from the germline V gene (reference sequence). The CDR3 sequence is CASSLGVGTELMNTEAFF. Here the CDR3 DNA reads TGTGCCAGCAGCTTAGGTGTAGGGACAGAGCTCATGAACACTGAAGCTTTCTTT.

This clonotype was found many times. The chain couples TRBV7-2 to TRBJ1-6; TRBD1 might be the D (6 bases). CDR1 and CDR2 (germline): SGHTA, FQGNSA. V was shortened by 2 bases and J by 8 bases, with 13 bases between the two germline ends. This CDR3 has 15 amino acids. CDR3 region: CASSLSGGAYSPLHF. In nucleotides, the CDR3 is TGTGCCAGCAGCTTATCCGGGGGCGCTTATTCACCCCTCCACTTT.

The rearrangement uses TRBV6-5 and TRBJ1-1; D gene unclear. CDR1 is MNHEY, CDR2 SVGAGI, per germline. CDR3 length: 16 residues. V was clipped by 6 bases and J by 6 bases, with 23 bases between them. The CDR3 region is CASSPVSRGSSPEAFF. The CDR3 region has the DNA TGTGCCAGCAGCCCAGTCTCGCGGGGAAGTTCGCCTGAAGCTTTCTTT.

This clonotype was seen ten or more times. For the CDR3, the DNA is TGCGCCAGCAGTGAGTCCCGACTAGCGGGAGTGAATGAGCAGTTCTTC. It translates to CASSESRLAGVNEQFF. The V call is TRBV10-2, the J call TRBJ2-1, with 12 bases identical to TRBD2. The CDR3 is 16 amino acids. Germline assignment: CDR1 WSHSY and CDR2 SAAADI. The ends lost 0 bases at V and 7 bases at J; junction bases unmatched: 4.

This clonotype was observed many times. The rearrangement links TRBV4-2 to TRBJ2-3, with no clear D. This CDR3 is built from 18 residues. The ends were cut back, 3 bases at V and 1 base at J, with 20 bases in the middle. CDR1 and CDR2 from the germline V gene are LGHNA and YNFKEQ. The CDR3: CASSQMTDSYTGTDTQYF. CDR3 in DNA: TGTGCCAGCAGCCAGATGACTGATAGCTATACAGGCACAGATACGCAGTATTTT.

The table lists this clonotype with a count of one. This sequence joins TRBV6-2 or TRBV6-3 and TRBJ2-1; D possibly uses TRBD1 or TRBD2 (5 bases each). CDR1 MNHEY and CDR2 SVGEGT come from the germline V gene. This CDR3 has 15 residues. V lost 4 bases and J lost 9, with 19 bases in between. Here the CDR3 DNA reads TGTGCCAGCAGTTCCCCACGGGGCTCCGGGCCTGAGCAGTTCTTC. Its protein is CASSSPRGSGPEQFF.

The chain couples TRBV12-3 or TRBV12-4 to TRBJ2-2; 10 bases fit TRBD1. The CDR3 length is 18 residues. Unmatched junction bases numbered 11, after V lost 2 bases and J lost 5 bases. The CDR3 DNA reads TGTGCCAGCAGTTTAAGGGGACCGGGACAGGGGACAACCGGGGAGCTGTTTTTT. Amino acids: CASSLRGPGQGTTGELFF.

This sequence joins TRBV6-1 and TRBJ2-7, with D possibly being TRBD1 or TRBD2 (5 bases each). Germline V CDR1 and CDR2: MNHNS, SASEGT. The CDR3 contains 15 residues. V was pared by 6 bases and J by 0 bases, with 15 bases between. CDR3 nucleotides: TGTGCCAGCAGCCACGGGGACGGCGGCTCCTACGAGCAGTACGTC. Its translation: CASSHGDGGSYEQYV.

CDR3 coding DNA: TGTGCCAGCAGTGAAATAGAGACCCAGTACTTC. Amino acids: CASSEIETQYF. The V gene is TRBV2, the J gene TRBJ2-5; no firm D call. The CDR3 has 11 residues. V was shortened by 2 bases and J by 4 bases, with 2 bases between the two germline ends. CDR1 SNHLY and CDR2 FYNNEI come from the germline V gene.